The 11 T cell receptor beta chains listed next were all sequenced from one sample in a study of siplizumab effects on memory and regulatory T cells (dated by TCRdb to about 2019). The library was made by the immunoSEQ multiplex PCR assay. Sourced from immuneACCESS, this table was stored by TCRdb with only in-frame sequences that have V and J called. A share of the clones is absent; for the studies checked, an unresolved V gene accounts for under half, and the remainder has no known explanation. A total of 90,000 to 120,000 clones appear in this sample, approximately 93% of them only once. Clones ranked in the top ten supply approximately 0.67% of the sample. Sequences were obtained from Tregs sorted from blood. The origin of the receptors is a human donor in good health.

The genes are TRBV4-1 and TRBJ1-2; no clear D gene. Germline-derived CDR1 and CDR2 are MGHRA and YSYEKL. This CDR3 comprises 14 residues. With 1 base removed from V and 4 bases from J, the gap between germline ends came to 10 bases. The CDR3 sequence: CASSQVGLVYGYTF. In DNA form, the CDR3 reads TGCGCCAGCAGCCAAGTAGGCTTGGTCTATGGCTACACCTTC.

The count of this clone is one. This chain connects TRBV18 to TRBJ2-6; TRBD2 is a possible D gene (6 bases). The CDR3 contains 16 residues. Trimming stripped 7 bases from V and 0 bases from J, with 13 bases between. CDR1 and CDR2 (germline): KGHSH, LQKENI. The CDR3, as DNA: TGTGCCAGCTGGCGGGGTCTGAGCTCTGGGGCCAACGTCCTGACTTTC. Amino acid sequence: CASWRGLSSGANVLTF.

The chain couples TRBV6-5 to TRBJ2-7, with 7 bases fitting TRBD2. Germline CDR1 reads MNHEY; CDR2 reads SVGAGI. CDR3 length: 15 residues. Trimming took 6 bases from V and 2 from J; bases not matched to a gene: 10. CDR3 protein: CASSPLGEGTYEQYF. The CDR3 DNA sequence: TGTGCCAGCAGCCCTTTAGGGGAGGGGACCTACGAGCAGTACTTC.

The gene calls are TRBV5-4 and TRBJ1-3; D uncertain. The CDR3 runs to 13 residues. Trimming shortened V by 2 bases and J by 9 bases, and 12 bases separated the two germline ends. Germline V gives CDR1 SGHNT, CDR2 YYREEE (reference sequence). Here the CDR3 reads CASSLGQTGTIYF. DNA of the CDR3: TGTGCCAGCAGCTTAGGCCAGACGGGCACCATATATTTT.

The CDR3 reads CASRGGWDYNEQFF. CDR3 DNA: TGTGCCAGCAGGGGAGGTTGGGATTACAATGAGCAGTTCTTC. The chain joins TRBV2 to TRBJ2-1, with D maybe TRBD2 (6 bases). Germline V CDR1 and CDR2: SNHLY, FYNNEI. V gave up 6 bases and J gave up 4 bases, with 13 bases separating them. The CDR3 has 14 amino acids.

The V and J genes are TRBV14 and TRBJ2-7; 12 positions agree with TRBD1. The CDR3 contains 16 residues. Per the germline V gene, CDR1 is SGHDN and CDR2 is FVKESK. J was trimmed by 5 bases and V by 2 bases; bases with no gene match: 7. As DNA, the CDR3 is TGTGCCAGCAGCCAAAATCAAGGGACAGGGGGCAACGAGCAGTACTTC. This gives the protein CASSQNQGTGGNEQYF.

V gene TRBV9 combines with J gene TRBJ1-3; D not certain. Trimming cost V 0 bases and J 9 bases, with 16 bases left between them. Germline CDR1 SGDLS, CDR2 YYNGEE. The CDR3 sequence is 15 residues long. The CDR3 protein is CASSVAPDPFGTIYF. CDR3 DNA: TGTGCCAGCAGCGTAGCTCCAGACCCCTTTGGCACCATATATTTT.

The chain joins TRBV6-5 to TRBJ1-3; no clear D. This CDR3 contains 15 residues. V was cut by 2 bases and J by 2 bases, with 10 bases left in between. Looked up from germline, CDR1 is MNHEY and CDR2 is SVGAGI. In DNA, the CDR3 is TGTGCCAGCAGTTACGACTGGTCAGCTGGAAACACCATATATTTT. Its translation: CASSYDWSAGNTIYF.

The chain joins TRBV28 to TRBJ1-1; a possible D gene is TRBD1 (6 bases). Per the germline V gene, CDR1 is MDHEN and CDR2 is SYDVKM. The CDR3 contains 15 residues. The V end was cut by 3 bases, the J end by 6 bases, with 17 bases between. CDR3 sequence reads: CASSLTQGTWSEAFF. CDR3 bases: TGTGCCAGCAGTTTGACTCAGGGGACGTGGTCTGAAGCTTTCTTT.

This sequence joins TRBV18 and TRBJ1-4; D gene uncertain. The V end was cut by 1 base, the J end by 10 bases, with 16 bases between. This CDR3 region has 15 residues. Germline-derived CDR1 and CDR2 are KGHSH and LQKENI. The CDR3 DNA is TGTGCCAGCTCACCACAAGGACTCGGACGATCAAAACTGTTTTTT. This encodes CASSPQGLGRSKLFF.

The chain employs TRBV19 and TRBJ2-1; 7 nucleotides agree with TRBD1. Germline V CDR1 and CDR2: LNHDA, SQIVND (reference sequence). The CDR3 consists of 14 residues. The V and J ends lost 6 bases and 12 bases, in that order; junction bases with no gene match: 14. The CDR3 DNA reads TGTGCCAGTAGCCCCACAGGGGTAAATGTTGCGCAGTTCTTC. Its protein is CASSPTGVNVAQFF.